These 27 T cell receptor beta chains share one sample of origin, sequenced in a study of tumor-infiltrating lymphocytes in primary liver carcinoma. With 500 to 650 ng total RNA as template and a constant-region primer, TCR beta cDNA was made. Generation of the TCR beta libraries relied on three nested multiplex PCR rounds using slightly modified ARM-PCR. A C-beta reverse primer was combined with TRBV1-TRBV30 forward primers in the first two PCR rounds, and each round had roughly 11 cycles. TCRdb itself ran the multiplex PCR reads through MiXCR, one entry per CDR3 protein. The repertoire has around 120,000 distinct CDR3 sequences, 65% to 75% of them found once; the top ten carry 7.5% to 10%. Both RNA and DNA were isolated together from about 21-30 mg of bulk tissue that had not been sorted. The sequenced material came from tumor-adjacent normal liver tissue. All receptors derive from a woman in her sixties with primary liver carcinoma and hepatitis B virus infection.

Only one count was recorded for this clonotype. The DNA for the CDR3 is TGTGCCATTTCGGGGCGGACGAACACAGATACGCAGTATTTT. This translates into CAISGRTNTDTQYF. The rearrangement uses TRBV10-3 and TRBJ2-3; D might be TRBD1 or TRBD2, each matching 5 bases. Per germline, CDR1 ENHRY and CDR2 SYGVKD. V was cut by 9 bases and J by 2 bases, with 15 bases left in between. The CDR3 is made up of 14 amino acids.

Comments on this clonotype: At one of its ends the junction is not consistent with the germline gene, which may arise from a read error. The DNA of the CDR3 is TGTGCCAACAGTGACCGACACGGAGCGGATACGCAGTATTTT. Translating it yields CANSDRHGADTQYF. V gene TRBV6-4 combines with J gene TRBJ2-3; D remains ambiguous. CDR1 and CDR2 (germline): MRHNA, SNTAGT. The CDR3 has 14 residues.

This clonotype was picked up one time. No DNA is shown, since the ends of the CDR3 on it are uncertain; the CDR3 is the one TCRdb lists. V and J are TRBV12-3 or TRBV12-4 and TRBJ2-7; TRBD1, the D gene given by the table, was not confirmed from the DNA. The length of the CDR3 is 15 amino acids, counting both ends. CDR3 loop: CASSFGQGIPYEEYF.

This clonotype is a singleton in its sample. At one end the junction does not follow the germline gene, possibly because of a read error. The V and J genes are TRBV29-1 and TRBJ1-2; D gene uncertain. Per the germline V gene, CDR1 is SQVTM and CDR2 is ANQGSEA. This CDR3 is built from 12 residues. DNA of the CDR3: TGCAGCGTTGAACAGCCGGGCTATGGGTACACCTTC. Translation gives CSVEQPGYGYTF.

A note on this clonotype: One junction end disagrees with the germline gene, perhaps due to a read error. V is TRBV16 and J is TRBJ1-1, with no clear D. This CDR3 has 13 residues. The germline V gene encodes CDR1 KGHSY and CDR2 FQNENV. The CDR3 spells CAGSQLVGPVAFF. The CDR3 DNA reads TGTGCCGGCAGCCAATTGGTGGGCCCTGTAGCTTTCTTT.

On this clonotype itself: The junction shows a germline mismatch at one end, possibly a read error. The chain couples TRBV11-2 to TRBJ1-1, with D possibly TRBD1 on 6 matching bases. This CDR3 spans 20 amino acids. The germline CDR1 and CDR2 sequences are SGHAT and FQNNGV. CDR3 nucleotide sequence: TGTGCCAGTAGCTTAGGTGCCCTTTTAGGGGACACCGGGGGGCGGACTGAAGCTTTCTTT. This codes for CASSLGALLGDTGGRTEAFF.

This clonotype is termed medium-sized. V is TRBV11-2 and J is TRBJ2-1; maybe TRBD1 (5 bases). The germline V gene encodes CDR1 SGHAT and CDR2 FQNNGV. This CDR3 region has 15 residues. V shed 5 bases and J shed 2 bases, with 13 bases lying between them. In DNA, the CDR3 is TGTGCCAGCAGCGTAGGCAAGACAGCCTACAATGAGCAGTTCTTC. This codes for CASSVGKTAYNEQFF. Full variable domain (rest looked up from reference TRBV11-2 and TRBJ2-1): EAGVAQSPRYKIIEKRQSVAFWCNPISGHATLYWYQQILGQGPKLLIQFQNNGVVDDSQLPKDRFSAERLKGVDSTLKIQPAKLEDSAVYLCASSVGKTAYNEQFFGPGTRLTVL.

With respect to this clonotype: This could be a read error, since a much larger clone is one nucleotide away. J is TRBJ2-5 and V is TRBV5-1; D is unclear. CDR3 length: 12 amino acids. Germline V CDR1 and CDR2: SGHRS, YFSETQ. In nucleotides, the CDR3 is TGCGTCAGCAGCCTCGCGGAAGAGACCCAGTACTTC. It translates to CVSSLAEETQYF.

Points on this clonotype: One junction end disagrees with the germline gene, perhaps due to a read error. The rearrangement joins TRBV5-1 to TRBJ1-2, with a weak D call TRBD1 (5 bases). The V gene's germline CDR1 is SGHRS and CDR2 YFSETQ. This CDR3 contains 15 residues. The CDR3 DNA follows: TGTGCCAGCAGCTGGGGCCGGGGACCTAACTACGACTACACCTTC. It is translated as CASSWGRGPNYDYTF.

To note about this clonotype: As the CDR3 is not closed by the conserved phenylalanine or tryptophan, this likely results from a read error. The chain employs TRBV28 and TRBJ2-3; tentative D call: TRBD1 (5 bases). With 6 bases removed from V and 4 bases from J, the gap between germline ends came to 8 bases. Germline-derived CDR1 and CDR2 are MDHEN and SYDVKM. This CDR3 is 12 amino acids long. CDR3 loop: CASSKGPDTQYL. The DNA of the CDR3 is TGTGCCAGCAGCAAGGGGCCAGATACGCAGTATTTG.

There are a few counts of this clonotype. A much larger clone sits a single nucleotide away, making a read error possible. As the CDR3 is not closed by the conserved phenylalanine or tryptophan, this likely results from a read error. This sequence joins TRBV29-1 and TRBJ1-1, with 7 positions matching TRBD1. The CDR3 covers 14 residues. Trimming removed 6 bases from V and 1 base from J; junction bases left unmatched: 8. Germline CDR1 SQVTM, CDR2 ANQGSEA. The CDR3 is CSVGLQGPNTEAFL. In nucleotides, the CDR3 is TGCAGCGTAGGGCTACAGGGGCCGAACACTGAAGCTTTCCTT.

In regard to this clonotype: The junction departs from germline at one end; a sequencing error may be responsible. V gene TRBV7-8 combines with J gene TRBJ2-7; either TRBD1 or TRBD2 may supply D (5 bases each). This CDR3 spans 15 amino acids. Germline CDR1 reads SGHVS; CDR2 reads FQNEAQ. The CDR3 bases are TGTGCCAGCAGCTTAGGAGGGGCTCGCTCCTACGAGCAGTGTTTC. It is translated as CASSLGGARSYEQCF.

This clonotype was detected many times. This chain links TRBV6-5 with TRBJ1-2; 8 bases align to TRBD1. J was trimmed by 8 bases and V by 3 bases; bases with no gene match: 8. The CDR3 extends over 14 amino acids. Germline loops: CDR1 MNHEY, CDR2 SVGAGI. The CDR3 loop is CASSYRGQGIGYTF. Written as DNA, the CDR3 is TGTGCCAGCAGTTATAGAGGACAGGGAATCGGCTACACCTTC.

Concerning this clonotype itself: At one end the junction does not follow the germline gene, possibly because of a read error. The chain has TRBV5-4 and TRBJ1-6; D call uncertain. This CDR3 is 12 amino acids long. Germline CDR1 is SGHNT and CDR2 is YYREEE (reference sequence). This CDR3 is CASSLYNSLLHF. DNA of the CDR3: TGTGCCAGTAGCCTCTACAATTCACTCCTCCACTTT.

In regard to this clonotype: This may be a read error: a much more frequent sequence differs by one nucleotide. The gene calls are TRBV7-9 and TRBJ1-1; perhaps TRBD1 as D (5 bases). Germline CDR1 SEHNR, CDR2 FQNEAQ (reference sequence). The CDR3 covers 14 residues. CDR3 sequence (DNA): TGTGCCAGCAGCCCCGGACACCCAAACATTGAAGCTTTCTTT. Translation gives CASSPGHPNIEAFF.

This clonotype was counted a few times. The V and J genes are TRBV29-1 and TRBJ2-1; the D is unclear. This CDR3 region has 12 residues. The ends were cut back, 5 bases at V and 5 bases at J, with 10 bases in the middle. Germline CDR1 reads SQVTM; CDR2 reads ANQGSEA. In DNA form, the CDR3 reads TGCAGCGTTACGGTACTTAACAATGAGCAGTTCTTC. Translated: CSVTVLNNEQFF.

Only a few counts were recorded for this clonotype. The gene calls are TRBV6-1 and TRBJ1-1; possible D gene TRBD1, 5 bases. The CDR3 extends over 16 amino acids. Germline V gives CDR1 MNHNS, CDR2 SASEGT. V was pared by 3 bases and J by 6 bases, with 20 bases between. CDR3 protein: CASSEDTGDSPAEAFF. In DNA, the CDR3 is TGTGCCAGCAGTGAGGACACGGGGGATTCTCCCGCTGAAGCTTTCTTT.

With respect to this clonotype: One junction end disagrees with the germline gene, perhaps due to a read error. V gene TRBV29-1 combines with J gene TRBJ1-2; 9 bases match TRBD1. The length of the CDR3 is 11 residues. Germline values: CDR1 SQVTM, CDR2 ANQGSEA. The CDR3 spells CNVERDRDYTF. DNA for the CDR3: TGCAACGTTGAAAGGGACAGGGACTACACCTTC.

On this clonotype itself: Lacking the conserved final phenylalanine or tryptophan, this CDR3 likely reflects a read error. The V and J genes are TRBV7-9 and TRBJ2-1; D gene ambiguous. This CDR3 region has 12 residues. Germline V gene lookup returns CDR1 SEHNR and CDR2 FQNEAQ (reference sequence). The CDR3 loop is CSVANFYNEQFL. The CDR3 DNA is TGTTCTGTGGCTAACTTCTACAATGAGCAGTTCCTC.

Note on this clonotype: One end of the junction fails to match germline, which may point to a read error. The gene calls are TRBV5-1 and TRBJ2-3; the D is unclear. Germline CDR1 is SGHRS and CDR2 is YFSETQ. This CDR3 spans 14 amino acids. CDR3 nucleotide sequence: TGCGCCAACAGCTCCGATAGAATAACAGATACGCAGTATTTT. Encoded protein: CANSSDRITDTQYF. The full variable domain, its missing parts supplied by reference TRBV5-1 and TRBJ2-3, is KAGVTQTPRYLIKTRGQQVTLSCSPISGHRSVSWYQQTPGQGLQFLFEYFSETQRNKGNFPGRFSGRQFSNSRSEMNVSTLELGDSALYLCANSSDRITDTQYFGPGTRLTVL.

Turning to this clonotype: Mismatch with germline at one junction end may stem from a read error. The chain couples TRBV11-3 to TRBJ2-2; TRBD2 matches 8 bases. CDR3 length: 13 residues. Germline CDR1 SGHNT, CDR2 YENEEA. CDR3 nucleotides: TGTGTCACCTCAGCGGGAGACACCGAGGAGCTGTTTTTT. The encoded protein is CVTSAGDTEELFF.

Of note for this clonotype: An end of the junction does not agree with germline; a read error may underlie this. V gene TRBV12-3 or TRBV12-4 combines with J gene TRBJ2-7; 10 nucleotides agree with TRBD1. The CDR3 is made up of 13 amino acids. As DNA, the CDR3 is TGTGCCAGCAAGCGACAGGGGGCAGGCGAGCAATACTTC. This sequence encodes CASKRQGAGEQYF.

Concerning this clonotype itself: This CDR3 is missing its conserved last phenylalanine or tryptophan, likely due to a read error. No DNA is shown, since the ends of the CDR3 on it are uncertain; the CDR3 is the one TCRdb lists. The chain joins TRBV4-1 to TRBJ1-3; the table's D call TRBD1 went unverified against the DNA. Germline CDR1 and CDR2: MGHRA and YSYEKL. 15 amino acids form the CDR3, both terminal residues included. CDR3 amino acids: CASSQSVGLGNTLYL.

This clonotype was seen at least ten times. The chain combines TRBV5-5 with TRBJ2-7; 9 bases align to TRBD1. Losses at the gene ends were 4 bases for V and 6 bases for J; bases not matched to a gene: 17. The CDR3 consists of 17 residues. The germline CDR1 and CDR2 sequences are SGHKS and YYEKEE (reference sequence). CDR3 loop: CASSKAGGTGKESEQYF. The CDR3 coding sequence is TGTGCCAGCAGCAAGGCAGGGGGGACAGGGAAAGAAAGCGAGCAGTACTTC.

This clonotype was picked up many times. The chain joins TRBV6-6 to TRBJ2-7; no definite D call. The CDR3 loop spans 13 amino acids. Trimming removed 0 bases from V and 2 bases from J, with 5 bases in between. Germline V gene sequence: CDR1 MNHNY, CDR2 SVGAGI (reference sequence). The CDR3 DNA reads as TGTGCCAGCAGTTACTCCCGGGCCTACGAGCAGTACTTC. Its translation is CASSYSRAYEQYF.

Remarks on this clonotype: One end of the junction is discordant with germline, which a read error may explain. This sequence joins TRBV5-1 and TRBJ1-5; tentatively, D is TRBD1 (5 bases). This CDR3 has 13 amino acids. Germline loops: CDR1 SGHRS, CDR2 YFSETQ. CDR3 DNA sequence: TGCGCCGGCAGCTGGGACGGGAATCAGCCCCAGCATTTT. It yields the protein CAGSWDGNQPQHF.

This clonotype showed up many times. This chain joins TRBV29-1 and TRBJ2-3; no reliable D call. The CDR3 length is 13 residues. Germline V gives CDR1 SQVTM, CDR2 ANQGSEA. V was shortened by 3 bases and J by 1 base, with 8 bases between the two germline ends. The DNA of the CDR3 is TGCAGCGTTGATGGGTTAGGCACAGATACGCAGTATTTT. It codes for CSVDGLGTDTQYF.